Presented here are 10 T cell receptor beta chains from one specimen sequenced in a study of T cell responses to AZD1222 COVID-19 vaccine. Clones were sequenced by immunoSEQ multiplex PCR, and TCRdb holds only the in-frame ones, with some missing. The sample has about 110,000 clones, around 90% seen once. Sequencing was performed on peripheral blood, taken on day 0 of AZD1222 vaccination. All receptors derive from an adult in good health.

The rearrangement uses TRBV28 and TRBJ1-2; D is perhaps TRBD1 (6 bases). The CDR3 is 12 amino acids. Germline lookup yields CDR1 MDHEN and CDR2 SYDVKM. Trimming removed 5 bases at V and 9 bases at J, with 13 bases between. CDR3 bases: TGTGCCAGCAGTCCCGGACAGAAACGCTACACCTTC. Amino acids: CASSPGQKRYTF.

The chain has TRBV11-3 and TRBJ2-2; the match to TRBD2 covers 11 bases. J gave up 6 bases and V 4 bases, and 7 bases lay outside the gene matches. This CDR3 has 16 amino acids. Germline loops: CDR1 SGHNT, CDR2 YENEEA. The CDR3, as DNA: TGTGCCAGCAGCTCTTGGGATAGCGGGGGGGCCGGGGAGCTGTTTTTT. Its translation is CASSSWDSGGAGELFF.

The chain joins TRBV27 to TRBJ2-7, with a tentative D call TRBD1 (6 bases). The V end was cut by 0 bases, the J end by 1 base, with 13 bases between. Germline V gene lookup returns CDR1 MNHEY and CDR2 SMNVEV (reference sequence). The CDR3 loop spans 16 amino acids. The CDR3 DNA sequence: TGTGCCAGCAGTTTATCAGGACAGACTCTATCCTACGAGCAGTACTTC. Translating gives CASSLSGQTLSYEQYF.

The rearrangement links TRBV6-5 to TRBJ1-3; 7 nucleotides agree with TRBD1. Germline CDR1 is MNHEY and CDR2 is SVGAGI. The trim removed 6 bases at V and 4 bases at J, leaving 9 bases unmatched. The CDR3 sequence is 15 residues long. CDR3 region: CASRVTGIGGNTIYF. The DNA of the CDR3 is TGTGCCAGCAGGGTGACAGGGATAGGAGGAAACACCATATATTTT.

The V and J genes are TRBV9 and TRBJ2-5, with TRBD2 matching 12 bases. V was pared by 4 bases and J by 6 bases, with 7 bases of the junction left unmatched. CDR3 size: 15 residues. Germline CDR1 SGDLS, CDR2 YYNGEE. CDR3 nucleotide sequence: TGTGCCAGCAGCCCGAGGACTAGCGGGGCAAAGACCCAGTACTTC. It is translated as CASSPRTSGAKTQYF. Variable domain in full (rest from reference TRBV9 and TRBJ2-5): DSGVTQTPKHLITATGQRVTLRCSPRSGDLSVYWYQQSLDQGLQFLIQYYNGEERAKGNILERFSAQQFPDLHSELNLSSLELGDSALYFCASSPRTSGAKTQYFGPGTRLLVL.

The J gene is TRBJ1-1, the V gene TRBV2; TRBD1 aligns across 8 bases. J gave up 3 bases and V 8 bases, and 5 bases lay outside the gene matches. The CDR3 is 13 residues long. CDR1 SNHLY and CDR2 FYNNEI come from the germline V gene. This chain's CDR3 is CASPGGAHTEAFF. CDR3 DNA: TGTGCCAGCCCAGGGGGCGCCCACACTGAAGCTTTCTTT.

Of note for this clone: The junction departs from the called germline gene at one end, perhaps through a read error. The rearrangement uses TRBV2 and TRBJ2-7, with 14 positions matching TRBD2. The V gene's germline CDR1 is SNHLY and CDR2 FYNNEI. The CDR3 totals 12 residues. The CDR3 nucleotides read TGTGCCAGTCTAGGACTAGCGGGGGGTCTCGAGTTC. This sequence encodes CASLGLAGGLEF.

This chain links TRBV7-9 with TRBJ2-1, with D unclear. The CDR3 runs 15 residues. The V gene lost 0 bases and the J gene lost 4 bases, with 10 bases spanning the gap. From germline, CDR1 is SEHNR and CDR2 FQNEAQ (reference sequence). CDR3 amino acids: CASSLALQKYNEQFF. Written as DNA, the CDR3 is TGTGCCAGCAGCTTAGCGTTACAGAAATACAATGAGCAGTTCTTC. The complete variable domain, with remaining parts taken from reference TRBV7-9 and TRBJ2-1, reads DTGVSQNPRHKITKRGQNVTFRCDPISEHNRLYWYRQTLGQGPEFLTYFQNEAQLEKSRLLSDRFSAERPKGSFSTLEIQRTEQGDSAMYLCASSLALQKYNEQFFGPGTRLTVL.

The chain links TRBV20-1 to TRBJ1-2; D not certain. The CDR3 consists of 8 residues. Trimming took off 8 bases at V and 2 bases at J, with 0 bases between the two ends. Germline V gives CDR1 DFQATT, CDR2 SNEGSKA (reference sequence). For the CDR3, the DNA is TGCAGTAACTATGGCTACACCTTC. The encoded protein is CSNYGYTF.

The chain couples TRBV4-1 to TRBJ1-3; D gene uncertain. Trimming stripped 2 bases from V and 4 bases from J, with 3 bases between. Germline lookup yields CDR1 MGHRA and CDR2 YSYEKL. This CDR3 contains 12 residues. Here the CDR3 DNA reads TGCGCCAGCAGCCAACGAGGAAACACCATATATTTT. The encoded protein is CASSQRGNTIYF.